This T cell receptor beta chain was identified in a study of Ad26.COV2.S vaccination and SARS-CoV-2 variants. Findings and caveats of the study: Total T cell responses were possibly underestimated by TCR breadth and depth analyses. The study found higher spike-specific TCR breadth in vaccine than placebo recipients. The breadth of spike-specific CD8+ and CD4+ T cell responses after vaccination was reportedly substantial.

Points on this clone: Its antigen is not identified.

Libraries were prepared by immunoSEQ multiplex PCR; TCRdb keeps only in-frame clonotypes and omits some of them. The sample yields approximately 400,000 clones, roughly 94% seen once. Unmatched junction bases numbered 4, after V lost 1 base and J lost 5 bases. Germline values: CDR1 SEHNR, CDR2 FQNEAQ (reference sequence). There are 14 residues in the CDR3. The V and J genes are TRBV7-9 and TRBJ2-7; 8 bases match TRBD1. This clonotype was obtained from a human donor who had recovered from COVID-19. The sequencing here drew on peripheral blood, taken after recovery from COVID-19. The CDR3 coding sequence is TGTGCCAGCAGCTTAGTCCTACAGGGGGACGAGCAGTACTTC. Translating gives CASSLVLQGDEQYF.